This section outlines one T cell receptor beta chain sequence together with its context. Original analysis: Estimation of nucleated cell counts relied on the amplification of reference gene primers. Measured with immunoSEQ multiplex PCR; TCRdb has only the in-frame clones, and not every one. D and trimming were read from the DNA, whereas the V and J calls and clone size are those reported in that table. The sample shows 350,000 or so clones, approximately 82% of them seen only once. V was shortened by 6 bases and J by 2 bases, with 10 bases between the two germline ends. The CDR3 totals 13 residues. Germline assignment: CDR1 MNHEY and CDR2 SMNVEV (reference sequence). This record belongs to a study of blood T cell repertoires in COVID-19. Study at large: The cDNA or gDNA used as material had been derived from T cells, B-cell-depleted T cells, or PBMCs.

This chain connects TRBV27 to TRBJ1-2, with D possibly being TRBD1 (5 bases). This receptor was obtained from a man younger than 40 with active or convalescent COVID-19. Sequencing input: peripheral blood. The CDR3 protein is CASRPRGNYGYTF. The DNA of the CDR3 is TGTGCCAGCAGACCACGGGGGAACTATGGCTACACCTTC.